These 10 T cell receptor beta chains originate from one sample sequenced in a study of control samples from healthy donors and cancer patients. Measured with immunoSEQ multiplex PCR; TCRdb has only the in-frame clones, and not every one. The table has tens of thousands of clones, more than 85% seen once; the top ten hold 3.5% to 4%. The specimen was blood. The receptors shown here come from a woman aged 45-59 years in good health.

The rearrangement joins TRBV5-4 to TRBJ2-3, with a possible D match to TRBD2 (7 bases). In germline, CDR1 is SGHNT, CDR2 YYREEE (reference sequence). The CDR3 is 14 amino acids. V was shortened by 0 bases and J by 9 bases, with 14 bases between the two germline ends. CDR3 in amino acids: CASSLVSGGPTQYF. For the CDR3, the DNA is TGTGCCAGCAGCTTGGTTTCGGGGGGCCCAACGCAGTATTTT.

The chain uses TRBV12-3 or TRBV12-4 and TRBJ1-4; D call uncertain. V gave up 4 bases and J gave up 11 bases, with 14 bases separating them. The CDR3 consists of 13 residues. CDR3 region: CASSYGTGEKLFF. In nucleotides, the CDR3 is TGTGCCAGCAGTTACGGAACCGGGGAGAAACTGTTTTTT.

This clone was recorded a few times. The chain uses TRBV10-3 and TRBJ2-1; tentatively, D is TRBD2 (6 bases). Germline CDR1 and CDR2: ENHRY and SYGVKD. This CDR3 region has 14 residues. Trimming left V 0 bases short and J 6 bases short, with 9 bases between. The CDR3 DNA reads as TGTGCCATCAGTGAGTCTAGCGGCGTCAATGAGCAGTTCTTC. This translates into CAISESSGVNEQFF.

The rearrangement joins TRBV12-3 or TRBV12-4 to TRBJ1-1; no definite D call. The CDR3 totals 13 residues. V lost 5 bases to trimming and J lost 0 bases, with 7 bases between them. For the CDR3, the DNA is TGTGCCAGCAGTCCTTCGGTGAACACTGAAGCTTTCTTT. Its translation: CASSPSVNTEAFF.

The chain carries TRBV28 and TRBJ2-7, with D perhaps matching TRBD2 (6 bases). In germline, CDR1 is MDHEN, CDR2 SYDVKM. V lost 6 bases to trimming and J lost 6 bases, with 18 bases between them. This CDR3 has 14 residues. In DNA, the CDR3 is TGTGCCAGCAGAAGAGCGGGTTTTACGGTCGAGCAGTACTTC. Translating gives CASRRAGFTVEQYF.

The CDR3 sequence: CASRNWRGYNEQFF. CDR3 sequence (DNA): TGTGCCAGCAGGAACTGGCGGGGGTACAATGAGCAGTTCTTC. This chain joins TRBV21-1 and TRBJ2-1; the table calls TRBD2, which could not be checked here. TRBV21-1 is labeled a pseudogene. CDR3 size: 14 residues.

This chain links TRBV19 with TRBJ1-6; D is perhaps TRBD1 (6 bases). The CDR3 extends over 15 amino acids. The V end lost 5 bases, the J end lost 8 bases, and 16 bases lay between the germline ends. The germline CDR1 and CDR2 sequences are LNHDA and SQIVND (reference sequence). The CDR3: CASSLGAFPHSPLHF. DNA for the CDR3: TGTGCCAGTAGTTTGGGGGCCTTCCCGCATTCACCCCTCCACTTT.

J is TRBJ1-5 and V is TRBV19, with TRBD1 matching over 7 bases. J lost 5 bases, V lost 9 bases, and 13 bases had no gene match. Germline V gene sequence: CDR1 LNHDA, CDR2 SQIVND (reference sequence). The CDR3 totals 15 residues. The CDR3 DNA sequence: TGTGCCAGCATCAAGGTAGGACAGGTTCATCAGCCCCAGCATTTT. It translates to CASIKVGQVHQPQHF.

V usage is TRBV28 and J usage is TRBJ1-5, with 8 bases that match TRBD1. Germline values: CDR1 MDHEN, CDR2 SYDVKM. This CDR3 is built from 15 residues. The V gene end was trimmed by 5 bases and the J gene end by 6 bases; junction bases not matched to a gene: 9. DNA for the CDR3: TGTGCCAGCAGTCACGGGACAGGAGGCGGTCAGCCCCAGCATTTT. Translating gives CASSHGTGGGQPQHF.

The chain links TRBV29-1 to TRBJ2-7; 7 bases are a match to TRBD1. Per the germline V gene, CDR1 is SQVTM and CDR2 is ANQGSEA. V trimming: 5 bases; J trimming: 6 bases; junction bases outside the gene matches: 4. This CDR3 spans 11 amino acids. CDR3 sequence reads: CSVRTGSEQYF. The CDR3 region has the DNA TGCAGCGTTAGGACAGGCAGCGAGCAGTACTTC.